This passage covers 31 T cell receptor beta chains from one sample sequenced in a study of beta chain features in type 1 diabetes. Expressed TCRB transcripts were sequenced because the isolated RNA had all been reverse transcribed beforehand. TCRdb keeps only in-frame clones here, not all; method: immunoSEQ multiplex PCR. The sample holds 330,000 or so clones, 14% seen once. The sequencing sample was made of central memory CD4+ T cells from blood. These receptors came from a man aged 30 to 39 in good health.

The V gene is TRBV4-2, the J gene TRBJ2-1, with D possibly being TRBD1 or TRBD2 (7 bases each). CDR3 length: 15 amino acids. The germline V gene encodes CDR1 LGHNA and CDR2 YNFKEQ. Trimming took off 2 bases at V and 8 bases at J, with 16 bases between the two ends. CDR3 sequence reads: CASSQFPGGGYEQFF. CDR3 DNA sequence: TGTGCCAGCAGCCAATTCCCAGGGGGAGGGTATGAGCAGTTCTTC.

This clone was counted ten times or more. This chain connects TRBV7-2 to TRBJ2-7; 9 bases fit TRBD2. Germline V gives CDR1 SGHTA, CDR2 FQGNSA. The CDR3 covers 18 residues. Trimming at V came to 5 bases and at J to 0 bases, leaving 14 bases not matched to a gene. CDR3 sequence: CASSRQASIAGVSYEQYF. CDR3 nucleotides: TGTGCCAGCAGCCGACAAGCAAGTATAGCGGGGGTCTCCTACGAGCAGTACTTC.

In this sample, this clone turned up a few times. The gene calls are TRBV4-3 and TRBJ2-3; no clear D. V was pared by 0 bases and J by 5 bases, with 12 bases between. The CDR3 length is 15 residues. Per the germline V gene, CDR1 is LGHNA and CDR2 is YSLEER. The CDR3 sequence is CASSQDLLTRDTQYF. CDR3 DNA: TGCGCCAGCAGCCAAGATCTTTTAACGAGAGATACGCAGTATTTT.

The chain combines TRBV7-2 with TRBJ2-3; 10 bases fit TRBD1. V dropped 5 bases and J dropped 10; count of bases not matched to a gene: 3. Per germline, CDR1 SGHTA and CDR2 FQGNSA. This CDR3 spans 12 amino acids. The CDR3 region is CASSPGQGAQYF. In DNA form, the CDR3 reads TGTGCCAGCAGCCCAGGACAGGGGGCGCAGTATTTT.

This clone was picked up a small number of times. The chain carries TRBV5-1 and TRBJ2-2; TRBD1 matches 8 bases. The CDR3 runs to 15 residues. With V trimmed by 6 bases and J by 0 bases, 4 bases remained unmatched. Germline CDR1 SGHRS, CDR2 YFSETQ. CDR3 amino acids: CASTRQGPNTGELFF. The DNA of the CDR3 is TGCGCCAGCACCCGACAGGGGCCGAACACCGGGGAGCTGTTTTTT.

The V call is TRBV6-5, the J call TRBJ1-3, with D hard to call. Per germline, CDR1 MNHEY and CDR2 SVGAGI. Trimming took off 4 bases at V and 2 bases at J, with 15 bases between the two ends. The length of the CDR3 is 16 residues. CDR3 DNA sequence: TGTGCCAGCAGTTTATCCTTGACTAGGCCTGGAAACACCATATATTTT. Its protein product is CASSLSLTRPGNTIYF.

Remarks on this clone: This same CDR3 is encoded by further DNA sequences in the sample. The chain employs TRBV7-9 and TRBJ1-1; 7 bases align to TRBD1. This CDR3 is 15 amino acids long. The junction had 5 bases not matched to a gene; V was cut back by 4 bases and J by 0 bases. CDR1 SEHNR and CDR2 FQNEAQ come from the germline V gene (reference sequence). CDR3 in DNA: TGTGCCAGCAGCTCCCCTGACAGGGTGAACACTGAAGCTTTCTTT. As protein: CASSSPDRVNTEAFF.

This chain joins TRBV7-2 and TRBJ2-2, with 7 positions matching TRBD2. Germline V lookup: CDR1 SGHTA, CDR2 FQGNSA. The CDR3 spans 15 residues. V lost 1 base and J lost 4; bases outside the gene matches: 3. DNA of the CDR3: TGTGCCAGCAGCTTAGTAGGGAGGGGCACCGGGGAGCTGTTTTTT. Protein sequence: CASSLVGRGTGELFF.

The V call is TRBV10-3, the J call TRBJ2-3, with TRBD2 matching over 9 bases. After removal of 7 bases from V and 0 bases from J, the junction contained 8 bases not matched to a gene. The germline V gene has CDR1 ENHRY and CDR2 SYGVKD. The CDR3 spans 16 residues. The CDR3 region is CAITPGSGGSTDTQYF. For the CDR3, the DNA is TGTGCCATCACCCCAGGTAGCGGGGGTAGCACAGATACGCAGTATTTT.

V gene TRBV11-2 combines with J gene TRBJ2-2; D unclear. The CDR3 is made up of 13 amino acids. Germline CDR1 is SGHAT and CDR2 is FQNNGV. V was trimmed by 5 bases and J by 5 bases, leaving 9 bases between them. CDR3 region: CASSPRRTGELFF. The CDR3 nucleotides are TGTGCCAGCAGCCCAAGAAGGACCGGGGAGCTGTTTTTT.

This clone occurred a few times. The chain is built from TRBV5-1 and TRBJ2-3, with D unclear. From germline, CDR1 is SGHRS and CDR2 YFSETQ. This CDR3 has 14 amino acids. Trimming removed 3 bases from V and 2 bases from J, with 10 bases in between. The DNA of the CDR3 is TGCGCCAGCAGCTCCGGACCCGTCACAGATACGCAGTATTTT. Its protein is CASSSGPVTDTQYF.

CDR3 region: CASREGRNEQFF. The CDR3 DNA is TGCGCCAGCAGAGAGGGCAGGAATGAGCAGTTCTTC. The chain employs TRBV5-1 and TRBJ2-1; tentative D call: TRBD2 (5 bases). The V gene lost 5 bases and the J gene lost 7 bases, with 10 bases spanning the gap. Germline V gives CDR1 SGHRS, CDR2 YFSETQ. The CDR3 consists of 12 residues.

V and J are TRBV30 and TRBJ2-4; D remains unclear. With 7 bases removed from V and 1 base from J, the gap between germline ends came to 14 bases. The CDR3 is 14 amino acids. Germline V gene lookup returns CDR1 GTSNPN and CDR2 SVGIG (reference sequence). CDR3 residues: CAFIPKGAKNIQYF. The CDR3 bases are TGTGCCTTTATCCCCAAGGGTGCCAAAAACATTCAGTACTTC.

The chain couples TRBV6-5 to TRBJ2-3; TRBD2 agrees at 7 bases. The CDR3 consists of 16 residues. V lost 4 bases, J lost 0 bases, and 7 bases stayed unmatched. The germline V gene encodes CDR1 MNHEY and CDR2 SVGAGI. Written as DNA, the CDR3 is TGTGCCAGCAGTTGGGCCAGCGGGATTAGCACAGATACGCAGTATTTT. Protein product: CASSWASGISTDTQYF.

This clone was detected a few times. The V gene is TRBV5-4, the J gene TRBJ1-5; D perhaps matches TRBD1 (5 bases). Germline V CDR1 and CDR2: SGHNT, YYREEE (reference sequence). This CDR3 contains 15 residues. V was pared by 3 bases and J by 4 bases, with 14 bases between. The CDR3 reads CASSSGPIGNQPQHF. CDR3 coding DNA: TGTGCCAGCAGCTCGGGACCGATCGGAAATCAGCCCCAGCATTTT.

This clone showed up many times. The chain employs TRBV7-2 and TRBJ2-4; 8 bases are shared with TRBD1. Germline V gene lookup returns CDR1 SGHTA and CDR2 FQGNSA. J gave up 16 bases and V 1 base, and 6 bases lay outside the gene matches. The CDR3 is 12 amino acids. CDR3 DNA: TGTGCCAGCAGCTTAGGGACAGGGCGTCAATACTTC. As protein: CASSLGTGRQYF.

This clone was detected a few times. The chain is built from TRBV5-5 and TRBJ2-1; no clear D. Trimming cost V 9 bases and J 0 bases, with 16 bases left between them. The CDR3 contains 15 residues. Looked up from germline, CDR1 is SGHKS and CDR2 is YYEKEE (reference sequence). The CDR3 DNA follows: TGTGCCACCCAGGCCGCCCCGAGCTCCTACAATGAGCAGTTCTTC. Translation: CATQAAPSSYNEQFF.

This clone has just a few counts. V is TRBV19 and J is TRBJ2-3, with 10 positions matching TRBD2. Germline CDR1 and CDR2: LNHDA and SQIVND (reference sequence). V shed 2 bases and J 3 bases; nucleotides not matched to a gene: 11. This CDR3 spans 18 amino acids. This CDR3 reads CASSISTSGVAGTDTQYF. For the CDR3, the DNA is TGTGCCAGTAGTATATCTACTAGCGGGGTCGCCGGGACAGATACGCAGTATTTT.

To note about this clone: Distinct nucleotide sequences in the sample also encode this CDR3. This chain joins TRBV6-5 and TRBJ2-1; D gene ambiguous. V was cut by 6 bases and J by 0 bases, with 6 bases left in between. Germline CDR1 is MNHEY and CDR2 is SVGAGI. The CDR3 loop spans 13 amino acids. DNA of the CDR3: TGTGCCAGCAGGGGAAGCTCCTACAATGAGCAGTTCTTC. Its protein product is CASRGSSYNEQFF.

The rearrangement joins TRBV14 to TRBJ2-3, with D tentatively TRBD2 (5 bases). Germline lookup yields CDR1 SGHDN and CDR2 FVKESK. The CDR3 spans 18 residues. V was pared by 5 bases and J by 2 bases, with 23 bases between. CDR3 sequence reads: CASSVGLRYGDNTDTQYF. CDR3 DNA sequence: TGTGCCAGCAGCGTAGGTCTCCGCTACGGGGATAACACAGATACGCAGTATTTT. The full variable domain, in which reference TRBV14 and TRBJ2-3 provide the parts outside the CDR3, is EAGVTQFPSHSVIEKGQTVTLRCDPISGHDNLYWYRRVMGKEIKFLLHFVKESKQDESGMPNNRFLAERTGGTYSTLKVQPAELEDSGVYFCASSVGLRYGDNTDTQYFGPGTRLTVL.

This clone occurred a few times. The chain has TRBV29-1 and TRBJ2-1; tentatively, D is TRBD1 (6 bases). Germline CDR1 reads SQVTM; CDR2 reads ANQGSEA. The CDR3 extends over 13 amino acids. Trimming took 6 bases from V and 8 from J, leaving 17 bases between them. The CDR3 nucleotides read TGCAGCGTGGACAGTTTTGGTGGGCATGAGCAGTTCTTC. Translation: CSVDSFGGHEQFF.

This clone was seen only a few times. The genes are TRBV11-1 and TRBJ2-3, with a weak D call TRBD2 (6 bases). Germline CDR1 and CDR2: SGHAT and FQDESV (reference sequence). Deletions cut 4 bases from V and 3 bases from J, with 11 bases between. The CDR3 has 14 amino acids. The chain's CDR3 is CASSSGSRTDTQYF. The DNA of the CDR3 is TGTGCCAGCAGCTCCGGGAGTCGTACAGATACGCAGTATTTT.

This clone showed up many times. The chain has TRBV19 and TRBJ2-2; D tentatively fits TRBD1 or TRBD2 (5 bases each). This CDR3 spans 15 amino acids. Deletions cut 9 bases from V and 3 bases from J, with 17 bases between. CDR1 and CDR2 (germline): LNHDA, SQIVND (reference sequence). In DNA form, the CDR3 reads TGTGCCAGCCAGGGACCCCTGTTTCACACCGGGGAGCTGTTTTTT. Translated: CASQGPLFHTGELFF. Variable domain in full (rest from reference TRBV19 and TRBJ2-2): DGGITQSPKYLFRKEGQNVTLSCEQNLNHDAMYWYRQDPGQGLRLIYYSQIVNDFQKGDIAEGYSVSREKKESFPLTVTSAQKNPTAFYLCASQGPLFHTGELFFGEGSRLTVL.

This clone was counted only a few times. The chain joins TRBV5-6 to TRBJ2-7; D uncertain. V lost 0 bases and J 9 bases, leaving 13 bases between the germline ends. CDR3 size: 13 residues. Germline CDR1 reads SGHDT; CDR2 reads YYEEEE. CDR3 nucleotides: TGTGCCAGCAGCTTGGTGGAAGGTGACGGGCAGTACTTC. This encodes CASSLVEGDGQYF.

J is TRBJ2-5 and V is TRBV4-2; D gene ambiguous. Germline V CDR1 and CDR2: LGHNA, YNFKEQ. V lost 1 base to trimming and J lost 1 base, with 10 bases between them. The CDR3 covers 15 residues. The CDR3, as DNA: TGTGCCAGCAGCCAAGGAGGCCGTAGCCAAGAGACCCAGTACTTC. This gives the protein CASSQGGRSQETQYF.

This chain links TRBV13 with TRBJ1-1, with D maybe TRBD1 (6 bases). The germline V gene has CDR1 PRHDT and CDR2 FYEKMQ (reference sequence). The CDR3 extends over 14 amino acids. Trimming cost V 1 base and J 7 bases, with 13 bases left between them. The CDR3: CASSLVGAAGEAFF. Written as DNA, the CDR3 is TGTGCCAGCAGCTTAGTGGGGGCGGCTGGTGAAGCTTTCTTT.

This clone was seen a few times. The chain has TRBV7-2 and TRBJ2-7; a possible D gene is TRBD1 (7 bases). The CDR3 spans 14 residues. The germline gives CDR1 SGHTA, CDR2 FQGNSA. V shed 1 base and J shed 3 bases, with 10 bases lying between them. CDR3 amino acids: CASSLGQGGYEQYF. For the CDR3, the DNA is TGTGCCAGCAGCTTAGGCCAGGGGGGCTACGAGCAGTACTTC.

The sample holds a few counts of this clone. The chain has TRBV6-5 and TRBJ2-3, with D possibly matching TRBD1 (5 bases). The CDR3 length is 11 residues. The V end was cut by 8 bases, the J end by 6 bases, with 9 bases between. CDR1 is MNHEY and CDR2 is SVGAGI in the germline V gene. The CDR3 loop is CASAGSDTQYF. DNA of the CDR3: TGTGCCAGCGCAGGGTCGGATACGCAGTATTTT.

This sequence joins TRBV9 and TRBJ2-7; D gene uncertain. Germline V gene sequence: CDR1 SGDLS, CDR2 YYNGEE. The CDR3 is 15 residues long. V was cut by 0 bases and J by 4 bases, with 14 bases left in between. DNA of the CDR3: TGTGCCAGCAGCGTAGGCCCCACGGACCTTTACGAGCAGTACTTC. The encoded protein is CASSVGPTDLYEQYF.

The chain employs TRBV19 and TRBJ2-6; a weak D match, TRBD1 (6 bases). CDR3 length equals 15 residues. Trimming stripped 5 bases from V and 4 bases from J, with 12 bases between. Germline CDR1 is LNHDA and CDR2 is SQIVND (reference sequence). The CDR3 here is CASSPHRVGANVLTF. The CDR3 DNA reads TGTGCCAGTAGTCCGCACAGGGTCGGGGCCAACGTCCTGACTTTC. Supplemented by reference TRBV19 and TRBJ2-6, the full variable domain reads DGGITQSPKYLFRKEGQNVTLSCEQNLNHDAMYWYRQDPGQGLRLIYYSQIVNDFQKGDIAEGYSVSREKKESFPLTVTSAQKNPTAFYLCASSPHRVGANVLTFGAGSRLTVL.

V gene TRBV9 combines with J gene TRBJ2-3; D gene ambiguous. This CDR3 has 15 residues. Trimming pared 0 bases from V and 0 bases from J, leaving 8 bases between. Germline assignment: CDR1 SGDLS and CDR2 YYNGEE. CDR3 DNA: TGTGCCAGCAGCGTAGCGGGCCCCAGCACAGATACGCAGTATTTT. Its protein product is CASSVAGPSTDTQYF. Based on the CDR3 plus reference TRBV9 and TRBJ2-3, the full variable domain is DSGVTQTPKHLITATGQRVTLRCSPRSGDLSVYWYQQSLDQGLQFLIQYYNGEERAKGNILERFSAQQFPDLHSELNLSSLELGDSALYFCASSVAGPSTDTQYFGPGTRLTVL.